These 3 T cell receptor beta chains were all obtained from the same sample, sequenced in a study of radiation and T cells in renal cell carcinoma. As to time point: blood 2 weeks post-SBRT. Treatment given: 15 Gy SBRT to primary tumor, nephrectomy 4 weeks later. The assay was immunoSEQ multiplex PCR, and TCRdb's table has in-frame clones only and misses some. The sample carries roughly 80,000 clones, approximately 83% recorded once. This sample comprised blood, obtained from a patient whose treatment included radiotherapy and nephrectomy. The receptor set was obtained from a woman between 45 and 60 years old with renal cell carcinoma.

The rearrangement uses TRBV11-2 and TRBJ2-1; no definite D call. V lost 5 bases and J lost 5, with 10 bases in between. Looked up from germline, CDR1 is SGHAT and CDR2 is FQNNGV. This CDR3 region has 13 residues. The CDR3 DNA reads TGTGCCAGCAGCCTCGGCCCCAACAATGAGCAGTTCTTC. Its protein is CASSLGPNNEQFF.

This chain uses TRBV19 with TRBJ1-4; possibly TRBD1 for D (5 bases). In germline, CDR1 is LNHDA, CDR2 SQIVND (reference sequence). V was trimmed by 6 bases and J by 8 bases, leaving 19 bases between them. CDR3 length: 15 residues. The CDR3 loop reads CASRTPGPGSEKLFF. CDR3 nucleotides: TGTGCCAGTAGAACGCCGGGCCCAGGGAGCGAAAAACTGTTTTTT.

This chain connects TRBV10-3 to TRBJ1-6; D might be TRBD1 (6 bases). The germline V and J ends were trimmed by 9 bases and 10 bases, with 16 bases remaining between them. CDR1 ENHRY and CDR2 SYGVKD come from the germline V gene. The CDR3 contains 13 residues. CDR3 bases: TGTGCCATGAGTTCAGGGGAAGGATCACCCCTCCACTTT. Protein sequence: CAMSSGEGSPLHF.